These 10 T cell receptor beta chains came from one sample sequenced in a study of metastatic and nonmetastatic thyroid tumors. All patients reached thyroid surgery having received no treatment beforehand. Through MiXCR, TCRdb re-clonotyped the PCR reads. The sample holds roughly 14,000 clones; roughly 29% are singletons and the top ten take approximately 12%. The specimen sequenced was tumor tissue. The receptor source for this set is a male donor with papillary thyroid cancer or a benign thyroid nodule (not recorded which). Some clones in this sample may be carry-over from other donors' samples.

At least ten counts were recorded for this clone. This chain uses TRBV10-2 with TRBJ1-2; 7 bases are shared with TRBD1. Germline lookup yields CDR1 WSHSY and CDR2 SAAADI. After removal of 4 bases from V and 4 bases from J, the junction contained 6 bases not matched to a gene. The CDR3 covers 14 residues. This chain's CDR3 is CASSADRARYGYTF. CDR3 in DNA: TGCGCCAGCAGTGCCGACAGGGCACGCTATGGCTACACCTTC.

This clone has ten or more counts. The V and J genes are TRBV9 and TRBJ2-1; D may correspond to TRBD1 or TRBD2 (5 bases each). Between the trimmed V and J ends, which lost 3 bases and 0 bases, there was a span of 13 bases. Germline loops: CDR1 SGDLS, CDR2 YYNGEE. CDR3 length: 16 amino acids. This CDR3 reads CASSARGASSYNEQFF. The CDR3 region has the DNA TGTGCCAGCAGCGCCCGGGGCGCGAGCTCCTACAATGAGCAGTTCTTC.

V usage is TRBV3-1 and J usage is TRBJ1-3; 9 bases are shared with TRBD1. The germline V gene has CDR1 LGHDT and CDR2 YNNKEL (reference sequence). The CDR3 length is 15 residues. V shed 4 bases and J 1 base; nucleotides not matched to a gene: 2. The CDR3 coding sequence is TGTGCCAGCAGCCGAGACAGGGGGTCTGGAAACACCATATATTTT. This codes for CASSRDRGSGNTIYF.

Remarks on this clone: Sequence at one end of the junction differs from germline and may be a read error. The chain links TRBV6-2 or TRBV6-3 to TRBJ2-7; no definite D call. The CDR3 runs to 13 residues. Germline lookup yields CDR1 MNHEY and CDR2 SVGEGT. The CDR3 sequence: CASIYQTWGEQYF. CDR3 nucleotide sequence: TGTGCCAGCATTTACCAGACATGGGGCGAGCAGTACTTC.

The V gene is TRBV7-8, the J gene TRBJ2-3; tentatively, D is TRBD2 (6 bases). CDR3 length equals 15 residues. V lost 1 base and J lost 1, with 9 bases in between. The germline V gene has CDR1 SGHVS and CDR2 FQNEAQ. CDR3 in DNA: TGTGCCAGCAGCTTAGTGGCTAGCGGCACAGATACGCAGTATTTT. It encodes CASSLVASGTDTQYF.

This clone was counted between two and nine times. The DNA for the CDR3 is TGTGCCAGCCAGACCAGGGGCCTGGCTGTCTATGGCTACACCTTC. It specifies CASQTRGLAVYGYTF. The rearrangement uses TRBV28 and TRBJ1-2; perhaps TRBD1 as D (6 bases). The germline gives CDR1 MDHEN, CDR2 SYDVKM. There are 15 residues in the CDR3. V was trimmed by 8 bases and J by 4 bases, leaving 20 bases between them.

The chain links TRBV11-2 to TRBJ1-2; 8 bases fit TRBD1. V was pared by 5 bases and J by 2 bases, with 7 bases of the junction left unmatched. The CDR3 contains 15 residues. Germline V gives CDR1 SGHAT, CDR2 FQNNGV. CDR3 bases: TGTGCCAGCAGCGCCTCGCAGGGGGCAAACTATGGCTACACCTTC. It translates to CASSASQGANYGYTF.

This clone has a handful of counts. The chain couples TRBV6-1 to TRBJ2-7; 11 bases agree with TRBD1. The junction had 7 bases not matched to a gene; V was cut back by 5 bases and J by 4 bases. Looked up from germline, CDR1 is MNHNS and CDR2 is SASEGT. The CDR3 is 15 residues long. DNA for the CDR3: TGTGCCAGCAGTACCCAAGGGACAGGGGGTTACGAGCAGTACTTC. It is translated as CASSTQGTGGYEQYF.

This clone was observed at least ten times. The chain has TRBV29-1 and TRBJ1-2, with TRBD1 as a possible D gene (5 bases). Germline assignment: CDR1 SQVTM and CDR2 ANQGSEA. V was clipped by 4 bases and J by 0 bases, with 12 bases between them. CDR3 size: 14 residues. This chain's CDR3 is CSVAPGAANYGYTF. The CDR3 bases are TGCAGCGTTGCCCCCGGGGCAGCTAACTATGGCTACACCTTC.

This clone qualifies as medium-sized. The rearrangement joins TRBV30 to TRBJ1-2, with 9 bases aligning to TRBD1. J gave up 6 bases and V 4 bases, and 6 bases lay outside the gene matches. Germline CDR1 and CDR2: GTSNPN and SVGIG (reference sequence). CDR3 size: 13 residues. The CDR3 is CAWNPGQGHGYTF. For the CDR3, the DNA is TGTGCCTGGAACCCGGGACAGGGACATGGCTACACCTTC.